The present T cell receptor (beta chain) was sequenced within a study of T cell repertoires in cytomegalovirus infection. Overall study: Indications of both CMV infection and matching HLA type were provided by public TCR beta signatures. Study-wide points: The study identified carriers of CMV plus the relevant HLA from cumulative public TCR beta family frequency.

Comments on this clonotype: The antigen is unknown.

TCRdb reprocessed the reads via MiXCR and lists one record per CDR3 protein. The sample records 200,000 to 300,000 distinct CDR3 sequences, roughly an eighth being singletons. With 0 bases removed from V and 8 bases from J, the gap between germline ends came to 7 bases. This CDR3 spans 12 amino acids. The V gene's germline CDR1 is SGHVS and CDR2 FNYEAQ. Sequencing was done on a sample of PBMCs. This clonotype was obtained from a human donor in good health (CMV status not recorded). Some clones in this sample may be carry-over from other donors' samples. The chain recombines TRBV7-6 with TRBJ1-2; the D gene is possibly TRBD1 (6 bases). The CDR3 DNA reads TGTGCCAGCAGCTTAGCGGACAGCGGCTACACCTTC. It specifies CASSLADSGYTF.